Relative to its sample, the clone carrying this TCR beta chain is medium-sized (0.01 to 0.1%). As yet, its antigen is unknown. The mixed lymphocyte reaction cells underwent coculture at 37°C for 6 days. This entry is derived from a study of siplizumab effects on memory and regulatory T cells. Here immunoSEQ multiplex PCR was the method, and the copy in TCRdb shows in-frame clones only, minus some. The repertoire includes 9,000 to 13,000 clones, approximately 40% of them detected once, and around 10% sits in the top ten. This CDR3 region has 14 residues. Trimming pared 5 bases from V and 1 base from J, leaving 11 bases between. From germline, CDR1 is SGHVS and CDR2 FQNEAQ. Points from the study as a whole: Greater diversity than memory cells seemed evident in naive T cells, which also appeared to be major alloresponse contributors.

Material for sequencing was CFSE-low (dividing) CD8+ T cells sorted from an allogeneic mixed lymphocyte reaction. This receptor was taken from a human donor in good health; the cells came from an allogeneic mixed lymphocyte reaction. The chain joins TRBV7-8 to TRBJ2-5, with D unclear. The CDR3 DNA follows: TGTGCCAGCAGCCAAATTCTGCTCCAAGAGACCCAGTACTTC. Amino acid sequence: CASSQILLQETQYF.